Here is one T cell receptor (beta chain) with its context. Its antigen is still unknown. CDR1 is MNHEY, CDR2 SMNVEV, per germline (reference sequence). The CDR3 sequence is 16 residues long. Trimming pared 4 bases from V and 0 bases from J, leaving 13 bases between. These data belong to a study of ipilimumab plus nivolumab after autologous stem cell transplantation. Study-level background: The DLBCL cohort had primary refractory and relapsed disease, with 18-month progression-free survival of around 88% and 27%.

Data came from immunoSEQ multiplex PCR; TCRdb stores just in-frame clones and leaves some out. This table holds about 83,000 clones, about 83% found once. Study outcomes and limitations: Authors suggest TCR repertoire, Treg phenotype and gut microbiota support further study.

Starting 14 to 28 days after autologous transplant, ipilimumab 1 mg/kg was given. Through week 26, nivolumab 3 mg/kg IV was given weeks 1, 4, 7, 10, then biweekly. Sequenced material: PBMCs, taken in a trial of ipilimumab plus nivolumab as post-transplant consolidation. The chain recombines TRBV27 with TRBJ2-4, with TRBD1 as a possible D gene (5 bases). This TCR came from a male donor with diffuse large B-cell lymphoma. The CDR3 nucleotides read TGTGCCAGCAGTTCATCAGGGCTTCTAGCCAAAAACATTCAGTACTTC. As protein: CASSSSGLLAKNIQYF.